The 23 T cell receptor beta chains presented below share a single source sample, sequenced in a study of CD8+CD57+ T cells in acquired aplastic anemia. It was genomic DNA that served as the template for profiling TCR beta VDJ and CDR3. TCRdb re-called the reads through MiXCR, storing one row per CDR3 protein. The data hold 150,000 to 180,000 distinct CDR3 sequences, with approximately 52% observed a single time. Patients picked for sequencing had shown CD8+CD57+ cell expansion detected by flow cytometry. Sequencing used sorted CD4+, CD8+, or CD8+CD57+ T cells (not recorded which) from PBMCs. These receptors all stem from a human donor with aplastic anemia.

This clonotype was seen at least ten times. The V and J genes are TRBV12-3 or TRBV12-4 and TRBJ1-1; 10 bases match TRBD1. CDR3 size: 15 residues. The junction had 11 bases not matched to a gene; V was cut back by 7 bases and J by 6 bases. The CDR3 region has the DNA TGTGCCAGCAAAGAGACAGGGGGCGCACCCCCTGAAGCTTTCTTT. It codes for CASKETGGAPPEAFF.

The CDR3 reads CAISRQGGADTQYF. The CDR3 region has the DNA TGTGCCATCAGCCGACAGGGAGGCGCAGATACGCAGTATTTT. The chain combines TRBV10-3 with TRBJ2-3; tentatively, D is TRBD1 (7 bases). CDR3 length: 14 amino acids. Germline CDR1 ENHRY, CDR2 SYGVKD. V lost 6 bases, J lost 4 bases, and 14 bases lay in between.

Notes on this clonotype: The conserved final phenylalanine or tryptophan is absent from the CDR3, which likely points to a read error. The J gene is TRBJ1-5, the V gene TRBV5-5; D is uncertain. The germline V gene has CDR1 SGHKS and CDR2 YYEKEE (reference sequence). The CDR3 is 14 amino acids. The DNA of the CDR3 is TGTGCCAGCGGCTTTGACCTTAGCAATCAGCCCCAGCATTCT. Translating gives CASGFDLSNQPQHS.

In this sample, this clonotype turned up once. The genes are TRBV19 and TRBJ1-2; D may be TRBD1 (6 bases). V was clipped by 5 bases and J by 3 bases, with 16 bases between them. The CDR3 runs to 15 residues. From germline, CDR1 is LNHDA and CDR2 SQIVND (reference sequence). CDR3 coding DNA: TGTGCCAGTAGTCCCAGATTAGGGGGTTACTATGGCTACACCTTC. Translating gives CASSPRLGGYYGYTF.

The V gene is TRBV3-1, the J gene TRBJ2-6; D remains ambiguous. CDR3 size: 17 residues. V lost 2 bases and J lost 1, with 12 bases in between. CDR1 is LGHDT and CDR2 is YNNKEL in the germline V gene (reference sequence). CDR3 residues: CASSQTPSSSGANVLTF. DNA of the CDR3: TGTGCCAGCAGCCAAACACCCTCTAGTTCTGGGGCCAACGTCCTGACTTTC.

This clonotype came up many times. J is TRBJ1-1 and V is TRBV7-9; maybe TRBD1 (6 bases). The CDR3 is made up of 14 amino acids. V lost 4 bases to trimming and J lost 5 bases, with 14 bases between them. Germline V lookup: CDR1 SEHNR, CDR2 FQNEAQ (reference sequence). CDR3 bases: TGTGCCAGCAGCTGGAAGGGGGGGGGGACTGAAGCTTTCTTT. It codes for CASSWKGGGTEAFF.

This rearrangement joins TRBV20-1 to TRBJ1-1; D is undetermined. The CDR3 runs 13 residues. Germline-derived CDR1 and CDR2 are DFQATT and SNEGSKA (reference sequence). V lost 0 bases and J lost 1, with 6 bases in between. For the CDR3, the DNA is TGCAGTGCTAGAGAGGACGAGAACACTGAAGCTTTCTTT. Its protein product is CSAREDENTEAFF.

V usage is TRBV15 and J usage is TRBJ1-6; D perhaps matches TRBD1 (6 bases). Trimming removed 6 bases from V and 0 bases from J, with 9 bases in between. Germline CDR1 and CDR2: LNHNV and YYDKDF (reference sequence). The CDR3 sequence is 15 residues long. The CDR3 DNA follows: TGTGCCACCAGGACAGGCCACTCCTATAATTCACCCCTCCACTTT. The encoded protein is CATRTGHSYNSPLHF.

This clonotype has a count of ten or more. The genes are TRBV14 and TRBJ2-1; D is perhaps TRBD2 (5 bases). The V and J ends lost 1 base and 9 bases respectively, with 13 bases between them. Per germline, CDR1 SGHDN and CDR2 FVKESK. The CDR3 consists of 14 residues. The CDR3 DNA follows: TGTGCCAGCAGCCAAGGGTCGGGGTGGGGTGAGCAGTTCTTC. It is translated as CASSQGSGWGEQFF.

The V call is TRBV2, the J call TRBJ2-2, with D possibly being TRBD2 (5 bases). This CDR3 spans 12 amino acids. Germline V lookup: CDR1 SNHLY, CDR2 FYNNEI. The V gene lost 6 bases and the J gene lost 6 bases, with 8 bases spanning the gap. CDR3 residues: CASSDSAGELFF. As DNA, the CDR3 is TGTGCCAGCAGCGATAGCGCCGGGGAGCTGTTTTTT.

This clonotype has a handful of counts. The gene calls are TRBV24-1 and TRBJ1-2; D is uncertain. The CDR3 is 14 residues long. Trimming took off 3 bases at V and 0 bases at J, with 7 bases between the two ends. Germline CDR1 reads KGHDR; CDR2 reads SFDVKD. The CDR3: CATSDAATNYGYTF. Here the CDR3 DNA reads TGTGCCACCAGTGATGCCGCCACTAACTATGGCTACACCTTC.

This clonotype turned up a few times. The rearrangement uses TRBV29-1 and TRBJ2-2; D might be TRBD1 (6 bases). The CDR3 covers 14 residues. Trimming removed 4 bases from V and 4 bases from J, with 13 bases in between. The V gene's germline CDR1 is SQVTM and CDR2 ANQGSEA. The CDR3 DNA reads TGCAGCGTTGGGCAGGGGACGAGCACCGGGGAGCTGTTTTTT. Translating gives CSVGQGTSTGELFF.

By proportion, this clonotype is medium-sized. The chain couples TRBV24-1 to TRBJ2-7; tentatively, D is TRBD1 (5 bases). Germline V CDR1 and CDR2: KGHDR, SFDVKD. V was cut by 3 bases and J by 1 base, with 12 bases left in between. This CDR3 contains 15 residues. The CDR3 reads CATSDPLTASYEQYF. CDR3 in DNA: TGTGCCACCAGTGATCCGCTGACAGCTTCCTACGAGCAGTACTTC.

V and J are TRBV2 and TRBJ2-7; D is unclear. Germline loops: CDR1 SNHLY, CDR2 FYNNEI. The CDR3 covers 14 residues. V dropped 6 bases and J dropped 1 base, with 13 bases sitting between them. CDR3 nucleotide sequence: TGTGCCAGCAGCCCCCTCCTTGGGTCCTACGAGCAGTACTTC. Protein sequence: CASSPLLGSYEQYF.

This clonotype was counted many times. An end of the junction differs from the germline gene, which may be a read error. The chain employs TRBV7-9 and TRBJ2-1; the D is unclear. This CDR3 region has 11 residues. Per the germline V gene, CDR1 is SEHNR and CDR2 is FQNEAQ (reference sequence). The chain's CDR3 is CASSLAPFPIF. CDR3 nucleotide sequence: TGTGCCAGCAGCTTAGCCCCCTTCCCCATCTTC.

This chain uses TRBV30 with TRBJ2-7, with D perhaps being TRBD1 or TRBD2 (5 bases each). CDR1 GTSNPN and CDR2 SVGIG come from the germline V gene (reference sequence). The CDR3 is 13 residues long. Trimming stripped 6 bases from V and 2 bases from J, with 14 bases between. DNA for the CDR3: TGTGCCTGCTACGGGACGGTACCCTACGAGCAGTACTTC. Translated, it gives CACYGTVPYEQYF.

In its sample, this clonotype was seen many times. DNA of the CDR3: TGTGCCACCAGCGCCCCGGGACGGAACACTGAAGCTTTCTTT. It specifies CATSAPGRNTEAFF. The chain couples TRBV15 to TRBJ1-1; the D gene is possibly TRBD1 (5 bases). The CDR3 sequence is 14 residues long. The V end lost 5 bases, the J end lost 1 base, and 11 bases lay between the germline ends. Germline CDR1 reads LNHNV; CDR2 reads YYDKDF (reference sequence).

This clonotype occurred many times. CDR3 loop: CASTPGQGPLDTQYF. The CDR3 DNA reads TGTGCCAGCACCCCAGGACAGGGGCCGCTAGATACGCAGTATTTT. The chain carries TRBV27 and TRBJ2-3, with 9 nucleotides matching TRBD1. V was pared by 7 bases and J by 5 bases, with 10 bases of the junction left unmatched. The CDR3 sequence is 15 residues long. Germline CDR1 is MNHEY and CDR2 is SMNVEV (reference sequence).

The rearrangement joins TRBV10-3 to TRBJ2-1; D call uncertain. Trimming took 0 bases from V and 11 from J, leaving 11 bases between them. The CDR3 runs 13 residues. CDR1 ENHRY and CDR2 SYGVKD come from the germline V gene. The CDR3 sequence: CAISESTTEKQFF. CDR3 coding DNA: TGTGCCATCAGTGAGTCGACCACGGAGAAGCAGTTCTTC.

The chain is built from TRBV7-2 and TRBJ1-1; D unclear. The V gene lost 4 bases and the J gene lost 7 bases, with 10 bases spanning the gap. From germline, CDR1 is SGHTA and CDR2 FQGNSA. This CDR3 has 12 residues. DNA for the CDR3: TGTGCCAGCAGCTCGACCTACGATGAAGCTTTCTTT. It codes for CASSSTYDEAFF. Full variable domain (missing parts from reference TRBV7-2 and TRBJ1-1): GAGVSQSPSNKVTEKGKDVELRCDPISGHTALYWYRQSLGQGLEFLIYFQGNSAPDKSGLPSDRFSAERTGGSVSTLTIQRTQQEDSAVYLCASSSTYDEAFFGQGTRLTVV.

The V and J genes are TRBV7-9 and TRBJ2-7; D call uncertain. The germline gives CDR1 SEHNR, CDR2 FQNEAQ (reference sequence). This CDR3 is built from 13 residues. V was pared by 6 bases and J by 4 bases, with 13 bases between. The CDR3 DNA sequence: TGTGCCAGCAGTGACACGGGTATTTACGAGCAGTACTTC. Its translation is CASSDTGIYEQYF.

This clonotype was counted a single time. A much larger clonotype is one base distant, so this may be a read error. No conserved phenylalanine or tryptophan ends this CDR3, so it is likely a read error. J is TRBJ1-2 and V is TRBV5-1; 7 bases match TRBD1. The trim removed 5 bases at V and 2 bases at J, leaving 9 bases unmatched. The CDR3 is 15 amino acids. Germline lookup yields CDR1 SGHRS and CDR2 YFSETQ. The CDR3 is CASRSGMDRNYGYTI. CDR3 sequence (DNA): TGCGCCAGCAGGTCGGGGATGGACAGGAACTATGGCTACACCATC.

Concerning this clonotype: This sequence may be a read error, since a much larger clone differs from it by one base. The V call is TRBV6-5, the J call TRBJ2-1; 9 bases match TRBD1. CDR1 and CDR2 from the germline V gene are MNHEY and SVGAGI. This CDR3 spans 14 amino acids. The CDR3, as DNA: TGTACCAGCAGTTACTCGGGACAGGGTCATGAGCAGTTCTTC. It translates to CTSSYSGQGHEQFF.